This TCR beta chain was obtained from a study of T cells in Graves' hyperthyroidism and ophthalmopathy. General study findings and limits: The blood repertoire included most of the expanded thyroid clonotypes above 0.001.

Many counts were recorded for this clonotype. Its antigen is not known. Researchers amplified the TCR beta CDR3 regions from RNA transcripts. In the first-round RT-PCR of the TCR CDR3, the HTBI primer set was used. From the multiplex PCR reads, TCRdb called clonotypes with MiXCR, one entry per CDR3 protein. The data show about 520,000 distinct CDR3 sequences, with about 24% seen just once and about 10% held by the top ten. This CDR3 spans 15 amino acids. CDR1 LNHDA and CDR2 SQIVND come from the germline V gene (reference sequence). Trimming stripped 8 bases from V and 3 bases from J, with 19 bases between.

V gene TRBV19 combines with J gene TRBJ1-1, with D perhaps TRBD1 (5 bases). What was sequenced was blood. This TCR came from a woman in her twenties or thirties with Graves' ophthalmopathy. The CDR3, as DNA: TGTGCCAGTCGATATGGGGCCATGAGAGACACTGAAGCTTTCTTT. The encoded protein is CASRYGAMRDTEAFF. Looking up the rest from reference TRBV19 and TRBJ1-1 gives the full variable domain: DGGITQSPKYLFRKEGQNVTLSCEQNLNHDAMYWYRQDPGQGLRLIYYSQIVNDFQKGDIAEGYSVSREKKESFPLTVTSAQKNPTAFYLCASRYGAMRDTEAFFGQGTRLTVV.